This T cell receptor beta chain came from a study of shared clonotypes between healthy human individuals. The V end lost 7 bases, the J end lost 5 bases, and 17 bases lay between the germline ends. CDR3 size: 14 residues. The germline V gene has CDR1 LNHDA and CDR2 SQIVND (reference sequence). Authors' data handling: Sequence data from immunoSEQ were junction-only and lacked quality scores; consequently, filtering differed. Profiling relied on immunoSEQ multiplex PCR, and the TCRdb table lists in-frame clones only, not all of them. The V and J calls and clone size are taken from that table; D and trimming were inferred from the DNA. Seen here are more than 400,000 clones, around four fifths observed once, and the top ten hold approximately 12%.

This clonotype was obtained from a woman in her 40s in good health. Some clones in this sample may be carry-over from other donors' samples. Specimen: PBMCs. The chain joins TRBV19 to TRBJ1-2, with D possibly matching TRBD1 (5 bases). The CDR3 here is CASTMHVGEYGYTF. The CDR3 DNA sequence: TGTGCCAGTACCATGCACGTGGGGGAGTATGGCTACACCTTC.